These 28 T cell receptor beta chains were sequenced from one sample in a study of PD-1 blockade in classical Hodgkin lymphoma (dated by TCRdb to 2019 to 2021). The method was the immunoSEQ multiplex PCR assay. This is the immuneACCESS table as TCRdb keeps it, with only in-frame sequences that have V and J called. A part of the clones is gone; compared with another copy, unresolved V genes explain less than half, and the rest is unexplained. A total of approximately 84,000 clones appear in this sample, 83% of them only once. The ten biggest clones cover over 15% of the sample. The time point label for this specimen denotes: cycle 4 day 1 (C4D1), after more than five weeks of nivolumab. Relapse after autologous stem cell transplantation had occurred in all trial patients, and cohorts A, B and C were distinguished by prior brentuximab vedotin exposure. The source material was peripheral blood mononuclear cells (PBMCs), sampled before the fourth cycle of nivolumab. Every receptor here comes from a human donor with classical Hodgkin lymphoma.

V and J are TRBV7-2 and TRBJ2-7; D remains ambiguous. Trimming shortened V by 1 base and J by 0 bases, and 10 bases separated the two germline ends. The CDR3 runs to 15 residues. The V gene's germline CDR1 is SGHTA and CDR2 FQGNSA. The CDR3 coding sequence is TGTGCCAGCAGCTTAGGGCCGGCCTTCTCCTACGAGCAGTACTTC. This translates into CASSLGPAFSYEQYF.

V is TRBV19 and J is TRBJ1-4, with D unresolved. The CDR3 has 13 residues. Germline V gene sequence: CDR1 LNHDA, CDR2 SQIVND (reference sequence). The V end was cut by 5 bases, the J end by 2 bases, with 6 bases between. The CDR3 DNA reads as TGTGCCAGTAGTTCCCAGACTAATGAAAAACTGTTTTTT. Translated: CASSSQTNEKLFF.

This clone was seen once. CDR3 loop: CSVEINFGAGSGEQYF. The CDR3 DNA reads TGCAGCGTTGAAATTAACTTCGGAGCGGGCTCGGGCGAGCAGTACTTC. The rearrangement links TRBV29-1 to TRBJ2-5; weak D call: TRBD2 (6 bases). The J call could be wrong; TRBJ2-7 is a better fit for the DNA end. Germline V lookup: CDR1 SQVTM, CDR2 ANQGSEA. The CDR3 sequence is 16 residues long.

This clone was counted a single time. The chain combines TRBV7-9 with TRBJ2-4, with D unresolved. Trimming took off 2 bases at V and 7 bases at J, with 18 bases between the two ends. The CDR3 has 16 amino acids. Per the germline V gene, CDR1 is SEHNR and CDR2 is FQNEAQ (reference sequence). The CDR3 spells CASSLFGRDPSNIQYF. For the CDR3, the DNA is TGTGCCAGCAGCTTATTTGGTCGCGATCCCTCGAACATTCAGTACTTC.

The chain uses TRBV5-1 and TRBJ1-2; D remains ambiguous. V lost 4 bases to trimming and J lost 8 bases, with 15 bases between them. CDR1 and CDR2 (germline): SGHRS, YFSETQ. The CDR3 consists of 13 residues. Here the CDR3 DNA reads TGCGCCAGCAGCCAACAACGGACGGGGGGCTACACCTTC. Translated: CASSQQRTGGYTF. The entire variable domain, with the rest obtained from reference TRBV5-1 and TRBJ1-2, is as follows: KAGVTQTPRYLIKTRGQQVTLSCSPISGHRSVSWYQQTPGQGLQFLFEYFSETQRNKGNFPGRFSGRQFSNSRSEMNVSTLELGDSALYLCASSQQRTGGYTFGSGTRLTVV.

This clone has just a few counts. The chain recombines TRBV19 with TRBJ2-7; 8 positions match TRBD2. Germline CDR1 reads LNHDA; CDR2 reads SQIVND (reference sequence). After removal of 9 bases from V and 7 bases from J, the junction contained 17 bases not matched to a gene. The CDR3 is 15 amino acids. CDR3 protein: CARITERESRREQYF. As DNA, the CDR3 is TGTGCCAGGATTACCGAGCGGGAGAGTCGTCGTGAGCAGTACTTC.

V and J are TRBV7-9 and TRBJ2-7, with 12 bases fitting TRBD2. The CDR3 has 15 amino acids. The ends lost 7 bases at V and 0 bases at J; junction bases unmatched: 4. The germline gives CDR1 SEHNR, CDR2 FQNEAQ (reference sequence). The CDR3: CASTQTSGSSYEQYF. The CDR3 DNA is TGTGCCAGCACCCAGACTAGCGGGAGCTCCTACGAGCAGTACTTC.

V gene TRBV19 combines with J gene TRBJ1-4, with D tentatively TRBD1 (5 bases). V gave up 5 bases and J gave up 7 bases, with 14 bases separating them. Germline V gives CDR1 LNHDA, CDR2 SQIVND (reference sequence). The CDR3 runs 14 residues. The CDR3 loop is CASSLYAQGEKLFF. DNA for the CDR3: TGTGCCAGTAGTCTATACGCCCAGGGTGAAAAACTGTTTTTT.

The chain uses TRBV2 and TRBJ1-4, with TRBD1 matching 7 bases. Germline V CDR1 and CDR2: SNHLY, FYNNEI. This CDR3 is built from 13 residues. Losses at the gene ends were 3 bases for V and 7 bases for J; bases not matched to a gene: 2. The DNA for the CDR3 is TGTGCCAGCAGTGAGACAGGGCGTGAAAAACTGTTTTTT. It specifies CASSETGREKLFF.

This chain links TRBV6-5 with TRBJ2-2, with D unresolved. V gave up 6 bases and J gave up 7 bases, with 12 bases separating them. The CDR3 totals 13 residues. From germline, CDR1 is MNHEY and CDR2 SVGAGI. The CDR3 DNA is TGTGCCAGCAGCTCCCCCCTGGTCGGGGAGCTGTTTTTT. Translation: CASSSPLVGELFF.

This clone is a singleton in its sample. This sequence joins TRBV11-1 and TRBJ2-7; D call uncertain. Looked up from germline, CDR1 is SGHAT and CDR2 is FQDESV (reference sequence). The germline V and J ends were trimmed by 5 bases and 5 bases, with 13 bases remaining between them. This CDR3 is built from 13 residues. CDR3 coding DNA: TGTGCCAGCAGCGCCCGGTCCCGGGACGAGCAGTACTTC. Protein product: CASSARSRDEQYF.

The chain is built from TRBV5-4 and TRBJ2-5; D perhaps matches TRBD1 (7 bases). Trimming removed 5 bases from V and 1 base from J, with 12 bases in between. The CDR3 length is 14 residues. Germline CDR1 reads SGHNT; CDR2 reads YYREEE (reference sequence). CDR3 in amino acids: CASRGGQPQETQYF. Written as DNA, the CDR3 is TGTGCCAGCAGGGGGGGACAGCCCCAAGAGACCCAGTACTTC.

This clone was picked up a small number of times. The chain couples TRBV25-1 to TRBJ2-2, with 9 positions matching TRBD1. V lost 5 bases and J lost 4; bases outside the gene matches: 8. This CDR3 contains 16 residues. Looked up from germline, CDR1 is MGHDK and CDR2 is SYGVNS. The CDR3: CASSPPGTGSTGELFF. As DNA, the CDR3 is TGTGCCAGCAGTCCCCCCGGGACAGGGTCCACCGGGGAGCTGTTTTTT.

The chain couples TRBV2 to TRBJ2-7; no definite D call. Trimming left V 7 bases short and J 4 bases short, with 11 bases between. Looked up from germline, CDR1 is SNHLY and CDR2 is FYNNEI. This CDR3 spans 12 amino acids. This CDR3 reads CASKPFFYEQYF. Written as DNA, the CDR3 is TGTGCCAGCAAACCCTTTTTTTACGAGCAGTACTTC.

The chain combines TRBV9 with TRBJ2-7; 9 positions agree with TRBD1. Germline V gene sequence: CDR1 SGDLS, CDR2 YYNGEE. The J segment lost 3 bases and the V segment lost 4 bases, leaving 8 bases of the junction unmatched. The CDR3 consists of 15 residues. The CDR3 loop reads CASSTTDRGIYEQYF. CDR3 nucleotides: TGTGCCAGCAGCACCACGGACAGGGGAATCTACGAGCAGTACTTC.

The CDR3: CASSKGRGQPQHF. The CDR3 nucleotides read TGTGCCAGTAGTAAGGGCAGGGGTCAGCCCCAGCATTTT. The chain is built from TRBV19 and TRBJ1-5; a possible D gene is TRBD1 (6 bases). The CDR3 runs to 13 residues. V lost 4 bases to trimming and J lost 6 bases, with 10 bases between them. CDR1 is LNHDA and CDR2 is SQIVND in the germline V gene (reference sequence).

A single count supports this clone. CDR3 DNA sequence: TGTGCCAGCGGAAGGGACACACTGGCGACTTTC. Protein product: CASGRDTLATF. V is TRBV6-1 and J is TRBJ2-6, with D tentatively TRBD1 (6 bases). Germline CDR1 MNHNS, CDR2 SASEGT. The V end was cut by 8 bases, the J end by 18 bases, with 17 bases between. The CDR3 runs 11 residues.

The chain is built from TRBV10-3 and TRBJ2-7; D is unclear. The CDR3 is made up of 15 amino acids. Deletions cut 2 bases from V and 7 bases from J, with 18 bases between. CDR1 ENHRY and CDR2 SYGVKD come from the germline V gene. CDR3 loop: CAISETAAGYGEQYF. The CDR3 region has the DNA TGTGCCATCAGTGAGACAGCTGCCGGTTATGGTGAGCAGTACTTC.

The chain links TRBV7-3 to TRBJ2-3, with TRBD2 matching 7 bases. The germline V gene has CDR1 SGHTA and CDR2 FQGTGA. CDR3 size: 15 residues. V trimming: 3 bases; J trimming: 5 bases; junction bases outside the gene matches: 8. The CDR3 is CASSLSTGGRDTQYF. The CDR3 DNA sequence: TGTGCCAGCAGCTTGTCGACGGGAGGTCGAGATACGCAGTATTTT.

The chain employs TRBV30 and TRBJ1-3; TRBD1 is a possible D gene (5 bases). CDR1 and CDR2 (germline): GTSNPN, SVGIG (reference sequence). V was clipped by 1 base and J by 1 base, with 5 bases between them. This CDR3 is built from 13 residues. The CDR3 nucleotides are TGTGCCTGGAGTGGACAGTCTGGAAACACCATATATTTT. Its protein is CAWSGQSGNTIYF.

The J gene is TRBJ1-2, the V gene TRBV6-6; 9 bases match TRBD1. This CDR3 is 13 amino acids long. V lost 4 bases and J lost 5; bases outside the gene matches: 2. Germline assignment: CDR1 MNHNY and CDR2 SVGAGI (reference sequence). CDR3 nucleotide sequence: TGTGCCAGCAGTTCAGGACAGGGGTATGGCTACACCTTC. Translated: CASSSGQGYGYTF.

The genes are TRBV5-1 and TRBJ1-1; D is perhaps TRBD1 (5 bases). Per the germline V gene, CDR1 is SGHRS and CDR2 is YFSETQ. CDR3 length equals 14 residues. V gave up 1 base and J gave up 5 bases, with 12 bases separating them. CDR3 sequence: CASSLQGGETEAFF. CDR3 DNA sequence: TGCGCCAGCAGCTTGCAGGGAGGGGAGACTGAAGCTTTCTTT. Full variable domain (outside the CDR3, taken from reference TRBV5-1 and TRBJ1-1): KAGVTQTPRYLIKTRGQQVTLSCSPISGHRSVSWYQQTPGQGLQFLFEYFSETQRNKGNFPGRFSGRQFSNSRSEMNVSTLELGDSALYLCASSLQGGETEAFFGQGTRLTVV.

The rearrangement links TRBV5-1 to TRBJ2-3; 10 bases line up with TRBD2. Germline assignment: CDR1 SGHRS and CDR2 YFSETQ. V shed 4 bases and J 8 bases; nucleotides not matched to a gene: 10. The CDR3 runs 15 residues. The CDR3: CASSRTSGDGVTQYF. The DNA of the CDR3 is TGCGCCAGCAGCCGGACTAGCGGAGACGGGGTTACGCAGTATTTT.

The chain is built from TRBV15 and TRBJ2-7; 11 bases map to TRBD1. Germline loops: CDR1 LNHNV, CDR2 YYDKDF (reference sequence). V dropped 4 bases and J dropped 2; count of bases not matched to a gene: 4. This CDR3 contains 15 residues. The CDR3 is CATSTDRGQTYEQYF. The CDR3 nucleotides read TGTGCCACCAGCACGGACAGGGGGCAAACCTACGAGCAGTACTTC.

This chain uses TRBV9 with TRBJ2-1; D remains ambiguous. Germline-derived CDR1 and CDR2 are SGDLS and YYNGEE. The CDR3 has 16 amino acids. Trimming pared 0 bases from V and 0 bases from J, leaving 10 bases between. In nucleotides, the CDR3 is TGTGCCAGCAGCGTAGGGGTGGATAGCTCCTACAATGAGCAGTTCTTC. Its protein is CASSVGVDSSYNEQFF. The variable domain in full, with the rest retrieved from reference TRBV9 and TRBJ2-1, is DSGVTQTPKHLITATGQRVTLRCSPRSGDLSVYWYQQSLDQGLQFLIQYYNGEERAKGNILERFSAQQFPDLHSELNLSSLELGDSALYFCASSVGVDSSYNEQFFGPGTRLTVL.

V gene TRBV5-8 combines with J gene TRBJ2-5; D uncertain. The CDR3 runs 12 residues. Germline values: CDR1 SGHTS, CDR2 YDEGEE. The V and J ends lost 5 bases and 5 bases respectively, with 10 bases between them. CDR3 in DNA: TGTGCCAGCAGACGAAGTACGGAGACCCAGTACTTC. Translating it yields CASRRSTETQYF.

The chain combines TRBV5-3 with TRBJ2-7; D is uncertain. TRBV5-3 is given ORF status, its function remaining uncertain. The CDR3 totals 14 residues. V was shortened by 0 bases and J by 3 bases, with 10 bases between the two germline ends. The CDR3 region has the DNA TGTGCCAGAAGCTTGGGGCGCCTTCACTACGAGCAGTACTTC. It is translated as CARSLGRLHYEQYF.

This clone was picked up one time. The V gene is TRBV28, the J gene TRBJ2-2; 7 bases agree with TRBD1. The CDR3 consists of 14 residues. The J segment lost 2 bases and the V segment lost 7 bases, leaving 4 bases of the junction unmatched. The germline V gene has CDR1 MDHEN and CDR2 SYDVKM. The chain's CDR3 is CASMDRTNTGELFF. CDR3 DNA: TGTGCCAGCATGGACAGGACCAACACCGGGGAGCTGTTTTTT. Based on the CDR3 plus reference TRBV28 and TRBJ2-2, the full variable domain is DVKVTQSSRYLVKRTGEKVFLECVQDMDHENMFWYRQDPGLGLRLIYFSYDVKMKEKGDIPEGYSVSREKKERFSLILESASTNQTSMYLCASMDRTNTGELFFGEGSRLTVL.